Below, 10 T cell receptor beta chains from the same sample are listed, as sequenced in a study of blood T cell repertoires in COVID-19. Only in-frame clones appear in the TCRdb table, and some are missing; sequencing was by immunoSEQ multiplex PCR. The repertoire has about 130,000 clones, 86% of them found once; the top ten carry approximately 16%. The sequenced sample was peripheral blood. The receptors were sampled from a woman aged 50 to 60 who had recovered from COVID-19.

V gene TRBV7-2 combines with J gene TRBJ2-2; perhaps TRBD2 as D (5 bases). V lost 3 bases to trimming and J lost 5 bases, with 10 bases between them. Germline V gene data show CDR1 as SGHTA and CDR2 as FQGNSA. The CDR3 contains 14 residues. DNA of the CDR3: TGTGCCAGCAGCTTTGGGAGAGGAACCGGGGAGCTGTTTTTT. Its translation: CASSFGRGTGELFF.

The chain uses TRBV7-9 and TRBJ2-1; 8 nucleotides align to TRBD2. CDR1 is SEHNR and CDR2 is FQNEAQ in the germline V gene (reference sequence). With V trimmed by 2 bases and J by 8 bases, 8 bases remained unmatched. The CDR3 contains 15 residues. The CDR3 region has the DNA TGTGCCAGCAGCTTAATCGGGAGGGGAGTCTATGAGCAGTTCTTC. Protein sequence: CASSLIGRGVYEQFF.

The rearrangement uses TRBV9 and TRBJ1-2, with D possibly being TRBD1 (5 bases). Between the trimmed V and J ends, which lost 5 bases and 4 bases, there was a span of 12 bases. The germline V gene has CDR1 SGDLS and CDR2 YYNGEE. The CDR3 consists of 13 residues. CDR3 DNA: TGTGCCAGCAGACAGGCCAAGGGCTATGGCTACACCTTC. Amino acids: CASRQAKGYGYTF.

This rearrangement joins TRBV9 to TRBJ2-1, with 7 bases that match TRBD2. CDR3 size: 16 residues. V was pared by 4 bases and J by 1 base, with 8 bases of the junction left unmatched. Germline CDR1 SGDLS, CDR2 YYNGEE. This CDR3 reads CASSRRGGQSYNEQFF. The CDR3 DNA reads as TGTGCCAGCAGCCGGAGGGGAGGGCAGTCCTACAATGAGCAGTTCTTC.

The chain recombines TRBV6-5 with TRBJ2-3; TRBD1 might be the D (7 bases). V dropped 2 bases and J dropped 8 bases, with 17 bases sitting between them. The CDR3 extends over 15 amino acids. Germline CDR1 is MNHEY and CDR2 is SVGAGI. For the CDR3, the DNA is TGTGCCAGCAGTTACGATGGGGCAGGGGGAGGTACGCAGTATTTT. Its translation is CASSYDGAGGGTQYF.

The chain couples TRBV9 to TRBJ2-1, with 11 bases identical to TRBD2. Trimming at V came to 0 bases and at J to 7 bases, leaving 12 bases not matched to a gene. CDR1 and CDR2 (germline): SGDLS, YYNGEE. The CDR3 runs to 18 residues. For the CDR3, the DNA is TGTGCCAGCAGCGTAGTTGGGGGGGCTAGCGGGAGGATAAATGAGCAGTTCTTC. It yields the protein CASSVVGGASGRINEQFF.

The chain joins TRBV19 to TRBJ1-1; D is perhaps TRBD1 (6 bases). The CDR3 covers 15 residues. Germline CDR1 LNHDA, CDR2 SQIVND (reference sequence). With 5 bases removed from V and 4 bases from J, the gap between germline ends came to 17 bases. The CDR3 loop is CASSSHGGGSTEAFF. Here the CDR3 DNA reads TGTGCCAGTAGTTCTCATGGGGGGGGCAGCACTGAAGCTTTCTTT. Based on the CDR3 plus reference TRBV19 and TRBJ1-1, the full variable domain is DGGITQSPKYLFRKEGQNVTLSCEQNLNHDAMYWYRQDPGQGLRLIYYSQIVNDFQKGDIAEGYSVSREKKESFPLTVTSAQKNPTAFYLCASSSHGGGSTEAFFGQGTRLTVV.

The chain is built from TRBV18 and TRBJ1-2, with 7 bases lining up with TRBD1. J gave up 6 bases and V 2 bases, and 9 bases lay outside the gene matches. From germline, CDR1 is KGHSH and CDR2 LQKENI. CDR3 size: 15 residues. CDR3: CASSPFRDREDGYTF. CDR3 DNA sequence: TGTGCCAGCTCACCATTTCGAGACAGGGAAGATGGCTACACCTTC.

The chain is built from TRBV27 and TRBJ2-2, with TRBD2 as a possible D gene (6 bases). Per germline, CDR1 MNHEY and CDR2 SMNVEV (reference sequence). The CDR3 runs 16 residues. V was cut by 5 bases and J by 0 bases, with 13 bases left in between. The CDR3 nucleotides are TGTGCCAGCAGTCGTGGGACTTTCGCGAACACCGGGGAGCTGTTTTTT. Translation gives CASSRGTFANTGELFF.

J is TRBJ2-2 and V is TRBV2; perhaps TRBD1 as D (5 bases). Per germline, CDR1 SNHLY and CDR2 FYNNEI. Trimming cost V 8 bases and J 5 bases, with 15 bases left between them. The CDR3 is made up of 14 amino acids. In DNA form, the CDR3 reads TGTGCCAGCTGCGGCAGGGCCGGGACCGGGGAGCTGTTTTTT. This encodes CASCGRAGTGELFF.